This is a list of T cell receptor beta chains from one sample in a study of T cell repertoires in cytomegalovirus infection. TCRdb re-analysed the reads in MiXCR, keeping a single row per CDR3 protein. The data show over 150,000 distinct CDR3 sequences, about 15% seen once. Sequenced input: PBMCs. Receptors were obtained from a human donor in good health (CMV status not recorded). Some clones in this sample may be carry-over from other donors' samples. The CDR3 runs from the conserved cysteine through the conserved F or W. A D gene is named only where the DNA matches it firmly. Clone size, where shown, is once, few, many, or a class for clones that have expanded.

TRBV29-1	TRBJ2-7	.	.	TGCAGCGTTGCGGGACTTTACGAGCAGTACTTC	CSVAGLYEQYF
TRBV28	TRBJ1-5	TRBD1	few	TGTGCCAGCAGTTTTTACAGGGGCCTAGGGAGCAATCAGCCCCAGCATTTT	CASSFYRGLGSNQPQHF
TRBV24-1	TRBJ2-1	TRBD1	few	TGTGCCACCGCTAGACAGGGGGGCCCCAATGAGCAGTTCTTC	CATARQGGPNEQFF
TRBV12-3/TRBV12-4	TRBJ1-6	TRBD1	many	TGTGCCAGCAGTTCCCGGACAGGCCTTCCCCTCCACTTT	CASSSRTGLPLHF
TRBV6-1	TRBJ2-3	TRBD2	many	TGTGCCAGCACCCCCATGGGAGGGAGAGATACGCAGTATTTT	CASTPMGGRDTQYF
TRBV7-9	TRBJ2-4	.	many	TGTGCCAGCAGCTTAGGAGTAGGAGCCAAAAACATTCAGTACTTC	CASSLGVGAKNIQYF
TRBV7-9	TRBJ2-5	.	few	TGTGCCAGCAGCTTAGTTATCAGGGGACAAGAGACCCAGTACTTC	CASSLVIRGQETQYF
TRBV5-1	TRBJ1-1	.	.	TGCGCCAGCAGCTTGGATGTCACCTCGGGGACTGAAGCTTTCTTT	CASSLDVTSGTEAFF
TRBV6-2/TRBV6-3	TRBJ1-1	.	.	TGTGCCAGCAGTCCCTTCATGAACACTGAAGCTTTCTTT	CASSPFMNTEAFF
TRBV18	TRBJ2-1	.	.	TGTGCCAGCTCATCCATAGCGAACTACAATGAGCAGTTCTTC	CASSSIANYNEQFF
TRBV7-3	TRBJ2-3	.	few	TGTGCCAGCAGCCATCCGATCACAGATACGCAGTATTTT	CASSHPITDTQYF
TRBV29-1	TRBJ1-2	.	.	TGCAGCGTTAAAGCCTACAGGGTGAAGGACTCGGGTAACTATGGCTACACCTTC	CSVKAYRVKDSGNYGYTF
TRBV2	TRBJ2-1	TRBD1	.	TGTGCCAGCAGATGGACAGGGGGCGAGCAGTTCTTC	CASRWTGGEQFF
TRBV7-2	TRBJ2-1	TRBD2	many	TGTGCCAGCAGCTTAGCGCCCTGGCGGGGGGGAAATGAGCAGTTCTTC	CASSLAPWRGGNEQFF
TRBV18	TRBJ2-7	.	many	TGTGCCAGCTCCCGAGATGGGTACGAGCAGTACTTC	CASSRDGYEQYF
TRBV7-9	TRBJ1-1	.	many	TGTGCCAGCAGCTTAGTAGGACATATGAACACTGAAGCTTTCTTT	CASSLVGHMNTEAFF
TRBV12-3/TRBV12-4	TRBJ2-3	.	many	TGTGCCAGCAGTTTCTGGACAGATACGCAGTATTTT	CASSFWTDTQYF
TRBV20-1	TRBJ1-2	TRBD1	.	TGCAGTGCTCTTATCTTTGACAGGGATGACTATGGCTACACCTTC	CSALIFDRDDYGYTF
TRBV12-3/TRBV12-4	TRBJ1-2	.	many	TGTGCCAGCAGTCCAACCCTCCTTCGCCAGGGTTTACATGGCTACACCTTC	CASSPTLLRQGLHGYTF
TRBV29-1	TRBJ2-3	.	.	TGCAGCGCCTTGACACATAGCACAGATACGCAGTATTTT	CSALTHSTDTQYF
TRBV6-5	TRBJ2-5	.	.	TGTGCCAGCACAAAAGCCAGATCTCAAGAGACCCAGTACTTC	CASTKARSQETQYF
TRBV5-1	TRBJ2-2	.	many	TGCGCCAGCACGACGCGGGGTCTGAACACCGGGGAGCTGTTTTTT	CASTTRGLNTGELFF
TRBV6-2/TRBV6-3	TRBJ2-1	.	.	TGTGCCAGCAGTTACGACGGGAATGAGCAGTTCTTC	CASSYDGNEQFF
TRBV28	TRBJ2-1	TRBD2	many	TGTGCCAGCAGCCAAGGGAGGGATGAGCAGTTCTTC	CASSQGRDEQFF
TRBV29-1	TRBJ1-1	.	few	TGCAGCGTTGAAGGGATGTGGGGAACTGAAGCTTTCTTT	CSVEGMWGTEAFF
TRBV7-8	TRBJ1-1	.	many	TGTGCCAGCAGCTTAGCCCCTTCCCCACTGCGGAACACTGAAGCTTTCTTT	CASSLAPSPLRNTEAFF
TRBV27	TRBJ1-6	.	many	TGTGCCAGCAGTTTCCGGGGCCCTAATTCACCCCTCCACTTT	CASSFRGPNSPLHF
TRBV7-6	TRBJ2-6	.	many	TGTGCCAGCAGCATCAGTCCCTCTGGGGCCAACGTCCTGACTTTC	CASSISPSGANVLTF
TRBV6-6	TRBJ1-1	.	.	TGTGCCAGCAGTTACCGAGATACTGAAGCTTTCTTT	CASSYRDTEAFF
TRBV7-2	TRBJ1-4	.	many	TGTGCCAGCAGCGACAGTTACTGGGGTGAAAAACTGTTTTTT	CASSDSYWGEKLFF
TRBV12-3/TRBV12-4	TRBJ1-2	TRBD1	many	TGTGCCAGCAGAGAGACAGGGAGTATGAGGGGCTACACCTTC	CASRETGSMRGYTF
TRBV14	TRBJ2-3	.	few	TGTGCCAGCAGCCAAGGGGGCACAGATACGCAGTATTTT	CASSQGGTDTQYF
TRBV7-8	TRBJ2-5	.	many	TGTGCCAGCAGCACGGGAGTCCAAGAGACCCAGTACTTC	CASSTGVQETQYF
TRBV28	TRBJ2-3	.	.	TGTGCCAGCAGTTTTGAGATAGCGGTCCTCCCCACACAGTATTTT	CASSFEIAVLPTQYF
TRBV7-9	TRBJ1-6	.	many	TGTGCCAGCAGCTCCGATGTATACGGATCACCCCTCCACTTT	CASSSDVYGSPLHF
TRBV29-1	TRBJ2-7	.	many	TGCAGCGTTGAAGACCCTAAACAGGGAGGGTACGAGCAGTACTTC	CSVEDPKQGGYEQYF
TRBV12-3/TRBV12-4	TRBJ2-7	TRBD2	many	TGTGCCAGCAGTTTGCGGGAGAACCCCTACGAGCAGTACTTC	CASSLRENPYEQYF
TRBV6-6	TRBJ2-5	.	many	TGTGCCAGCAGGGCTCACCCGATTATACTGGAGACCCAGTACTTC	CASRAHPIILETQYF
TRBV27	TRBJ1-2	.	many	TGTGCCAGCAGTGCGGATTCACAGGGCGACCTTAACTATGGCTACACCTTC	CASSADSQGDLNYGYTF
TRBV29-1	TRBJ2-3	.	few	TGCAGCGTTCGTCCCGCGGGCCCGGGGGATACGCAGTATTTT	CSVRPAGPGDTQYF
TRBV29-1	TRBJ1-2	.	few	TGCAGCGTTGCACAGGTTACAAACTATGGCTACACCTTC	CSVAQVTNYGYTF
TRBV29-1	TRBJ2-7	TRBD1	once	TGCAGCGTTCAGAGCAGGGGGCTCACCTACGAGCAGTACTTC	CSVQSRGLTYEQYF
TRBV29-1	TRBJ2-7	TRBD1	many	TGCAGCGTTCTAAGGACAGGAGCCTCCTACGAGCAGTACTTC	CSVLRTGASYEQYF
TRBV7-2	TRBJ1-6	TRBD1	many	TGTGCCAGCAGCTTCGGGACAGGGGCAGATTCACCCCTCCACTTT	CASSFGTGADSPLHF
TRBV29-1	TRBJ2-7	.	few	TGCAGCGTTGAGACGGACAGAGACGAGCAGTACTTC	CSVETDRDEQYF
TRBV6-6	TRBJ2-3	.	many	TGTGCCAGCAGTTACTCGCGGACTTCCCAGGATACGCAGTATTTT	CASSYSRTSQDTQYF
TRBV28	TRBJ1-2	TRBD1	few	TGTGCCAGCAGTCCCTCGGGACAGAGTAACTATGGCTACACCTTC	CASSPSGQSNYGYTF
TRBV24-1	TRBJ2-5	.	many	TGTGCCACCAGTGATGGGGGTCGTGCGGATCAAGAGACCCAGTACTTC	CATSDGGRADQETQYF
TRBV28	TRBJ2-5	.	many	TGTGCCAGCAAGGACCCCGAGACCCAGTACTTC	CASKDPETQYF
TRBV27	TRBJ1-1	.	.	TGTGCCAGCGGTCCTGGTCCGGCAGCTTTCTTT	CASGPGPAAFF
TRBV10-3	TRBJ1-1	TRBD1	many	TGTGCCATCAGTGAGTCGAAATGGGACAGGGGCAGAAACACTGAAGCTTTCTTT	CAISESKWDRGRNTEAFF
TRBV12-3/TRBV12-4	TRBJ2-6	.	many	TGTGCCAGCAGTCTTAGCGATCCTGGGGCCAACGTCCTGACTTTC	CASSLSDPGANVLTF
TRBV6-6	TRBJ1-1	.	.	TGTGCCAGCAGTTACTTACAGGGTCTTGGTTGGGGAGCTTTCTTT	CASSYLQGLGWGAFF
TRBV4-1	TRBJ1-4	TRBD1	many	TGCGCCAGCAGCCAGACAGGGGCTCCCAATGAAAAACTGTTTTTT	CASSQTGAPNEKLFF
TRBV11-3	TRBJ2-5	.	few	TGTGCCAGCAGCATGGGCCTTCAAGAGACCCAGTACTTC	CASSMGLQETQYF
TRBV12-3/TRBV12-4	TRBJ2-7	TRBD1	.	TGTGCCAGCAGCCCCTCGGGACAGGGCTACGAGCAGTACTTC	CASSPSGQGYEQYF
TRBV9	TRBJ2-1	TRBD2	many	TGTGCCAGCAGCCCCCGATGGAGCGGGAGACATGAGCAGTTCTTC	CASSPRWSGRHEQFF
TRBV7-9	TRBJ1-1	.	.	TGTGCCAGCAGCTTCTCAAGGCTTGGTAACACTGAAGCTTTCTTT	CASSFSRLGNTEAFF
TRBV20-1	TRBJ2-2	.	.	TGCAGTGCTAGAGATCATCGCGGGGAAGGAGGAACCGGGGAGCTGTTTTTT	CSARDHRGEGGTGELFF
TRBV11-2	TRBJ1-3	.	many	TGTGCCAGCACGAGGCGCAGCTCTGGAAACACCATATATTTT	CASTRRSSGNTIYF